This T cell receptor beta chain was profiled in a study of cytomegalovirus exposure and HLA in healthy donors. Study context: Earlier work reported approximately 100 million unique TCR beta sequences from some 170 million T cells. The study placed 80% to 90% of its roughly 400 genotyped donors in the Caucasian-associated ancestry cluster. Study-wide points: Several of the most significant clusters appeared linked to common viral pathogens, based on a later analysis. Three CMV-associated chains proved CMV antigen-specific in vitro.

On this clone: No antigen is known for it.

The ends were cut back, 7 bases at V and 3 bases at J, with 13 bases in the middle. The CDR3 sequence is 13 residues long. The germline gives CDR1 MNHEY, CDR2 SMNVEV (reference sequence). 13 Jbeta primers and 60 Vbeta primers were used for the PCR. Method: immunoSEQ multiplex PCR; TCRdb's copy keeps in-frame clones and lacks some. The data contain about 200,000 clones, 80% to 90% of them singletons. The specimen sequenced was PBMCs. This TCR was recovered from a man aged 30 to 45 in good health and CMV-seronegative. The chain is built from TRBV27 and TRBJ2-7, with a weak D call TRBD1 (6 bases). In DNA, the CDR3 is TGTGCCAGCAAGGGGGACACTCTCTACGAGCAGTACTTC. This translates into CASKGDTLYEQYF.